A selection of T cell receptor beta chains follows, all from one sample in a study of regulatory T cells in long-lasting Graves disease. In TCRdb, the multiplex PCR reads were re-called with MiXCR into one record per CDR3 protein. The sample records 350,000 to 500,000 distinct CDR3 sequences, 21% being singletons. Sequenced here: peripheral blood mononuclear cells (PBMCs), sampled when the disease was refractory, from a patient treated with antithyroid drugs. The receptors come from a female donor with Graves disease. Both conserved end residues are part of each CDR3. The D gene is left open where the match is weak. Not all rows give a size; the values are once, few, many and, for expanded clones, a class.

TRBV25-1	NA	NA	TRBJ1-1	TGTGCCAGCAGCGGCGGGGGCCATAGTGAAGCTTTCTTT	CASSGGGHSEAFF
TRBV4-1	TRBD1	NA	TRBJ1-2	TGCGCCAGCAGCCAAGATCCTGGGACAGCGTATGGCTACACCTTC	CASSQDPGTAYGYTF
TRBV6-4	NA	NA	TRBJ1-3	TGTGCCAGCAGGCCTCCGGGGGGCAGAAACACCATATATTTT	CASRPPGGRNTIYF
TRBV5-1	TRBD2	NA	TRBJ2-3	TGCGCCAGCAGTTCCACTAGCGGGAAAACAGATACGCAGTATTTT	CASSSTSGKTDTQYF
TRBV12-3/TRBV12-4	TRBD1	few	TRBJ2-7	TGTGCCAGCCCCCGGGACAGGGGCTACGAGCAGTACTTC	CASPRDRGYEQYF
TRBV20-1	TRBD1	NA	TRBJ1-5	TGCAGTGCAGAGGGGACAGGGGGATTGGATCAGCCCCAGCATTTT	CSAEGTGGLDQPQHF
TRBV12-3/TRBV12-4	TRBD2	once	TRBJ2-3	TGTGCCAGCAGTCCGGGACTAGCGGAGAGCACAGATACGCAGTATTTT	CASSPGLAESTDTQYF
TRBV19	NA	few	TRBJ1-5	TGTGCCAGTAGTATAGTCTTCGGAGCTAGCAATCAGCCCCAGCATTTT	CASSIVFGASNQPQHF
TRBV7-9	NA	NA	TRBJ1-1	TGTGCCAGCAGCATACAGGCCACTGAAGCTTTCTTT	CASSIQATEAFF
TRBV2	NA	many	TRBJ1-5	TGTGCCAGCAGTGTCTGGAGGCAGGCTAGCAATCAGCCCCAGCATTTT	CASSVWRQASNQPQHF
TRBV25-1	TRBD1	many	TRBJ1-4	TGTGCCAGCAGTGAGCGCATGACAGGGGTCGAGGAAAAACTGTTTTTT	CASSERMTGVEEKLFF
TRBV4-1	NA	NA	TRBJ2-7	TGCGCCAGCAGCCAAGATGCAAGCTCCTACGAGCAGTACTTC	CASSQDASSYEQYF
TRBV12-3/TRBV12-4	NA	few	TRBJ2-7	TGTGCCAGCAGTTTGGAGGGTCTCGGCGAGCAGTACTTC	CASSLEGLGEQYF
TRBV7-9	TRBD1	NA	TRBJ2-7	TGTGCCAGCAGCCCCCCCGACAGGGCCAACGAGCAGTACTTC	CASSPPDRANEQYF
TRBV7-9	NA	few	TRBJ2-5	TGTGCCAGCAGCAGCTTGAGCCAAGAGACCCAGTACTTC	CASSSLSQETQYF
TRBV15	NA	NA	TRBJ1-5	TGTGCCACCAGCTCGACTAACAGGGTTGACCAGCCCCAGCATTTT	CATSSTNRVDQPQHF
TRBV27	TRBD2	many	TRBJ2-7	TGTGCCAGCAGTCTACGCGGGGGGACCCTTTACGAGCAGTACTTC	CASSLRGGTLYEQYF
TRBV20-1	TRBD1	NA	TRBJ2-7	TGCAGTGCTGGGCACTCGGGACAGGTCTATTACGAGCAGTACTTC	CSAGHSGQVYYEQYF
TRBV7-3	NA	many	TRBJ1-2	TGTGCCAGCAGCCCCTCGGACGCAGCCGACTATGGCTACACCTTC	CASSPSDAADYGYTF
TRBV28	TRBD2	many	TRBJ2-7	TGTGCCAGCTTCGGACTAGAAAGGAACGAGCAGTACTTC	CASFGLERNEQYF
TRBV12-3/TRBV12-4	TRBD2	many	TRBJ2-5	TGTGCCAGCAGTCATAGCGGGAGTGGTGGTGAGACCCAGTACTTC	CASSHSGSGGETQYF
TRBV28	NA	NA	TRBJ2-2	TGTGCCAGCAGTTTAAGCAGGGGTCACACCGGGGAGCTGTTTTTT	CASSLSRGHTGELFF
TRBV11-2	NA	NA	TRBJ2-1	TGTGCCAGCAGCCGGACAGGGGGTTCTAGCGGGGGCAATGAGCAGTTCTTC	CASSRTGGSSGGNEQFF
TRBV6-5	NA	few	TRBJ2-7	TGTGCCAGCAGTTGGCGGGGCCTTGGGGACGAGCAGTACTTC	CASSWRGLGDEQYF
TRBV30	NA	many	TRBJ1-2	TGTGCCTGGAGTTTAACAGGGAGCGGCTACACCTTC	CAWSLTGSGYTF
TRBV29-1	NA	NA	TRBJ1-1	TGCAGCGTAACGCTGGGACTCTTAAACACTGAAGCTTTCTTT	CSVTLGLLNTEAFF
TRBV27	NA	many	TRBJ1-2	TGTGCCAGCAGTTTCATCGGGGAGGGGTTAGAGTATGGCTACACCTTC	CASSFIGEGLEYGYTF
TRBV7-8	NA	NA	TRBJ2-7	TGTGCCAGCAGCCCCACAGGGATCAACTCCTACGAGCAGTACTTC	CASSPTGINSYEQYF
TRBV6-2/TRBV6-3	NA	many	TRBJ1-2	TGTGCCAGCAGTTACTCTGTCCCGGATTCTTTAGGTGGCTACACCTTC	CASSYSVPDSLGGYTF
TRBV30	NA	NA	TRBJ1-1	TGTGCCTGGATGCGGGGGTCCACTGAAGCTTTCTTT	CAWMRGSTEAFF
TRBV5-1	NA	few	TRBJ2-7	TGCGCCAGCAGCAGCCTAGCGTCCCTGAGGTACGAGCAGTACTTC	CASSSLASLRYEQYF
TRBV28	NA	many	TRBJ2-5	TGTGCCAGCAGTTTTGGCCCCTTTGCAGGGAGGTCGGAGACCCAGTACTTC	CASSFGPFAGRSETQYF
TRBV28	TRBD2	few	TRBJ2-1	TGTGCCAGCAGTTCGGGACTAGCGGGGTCCTACAATGAGCAGTTCTTC	CASSSGLAGSYNEQFF
TRBV12-3/TRBV12-4	TRBD1	few	TRBJ2-2	TGTGCCAGCACCCCCCCCGACAGGGGGTTTGGGGAGCTGTTTTTT	CASTPPDRGFGELFF
TRBV10-3	NA	many	TRBJ2-5	TGTGCCATCCAGGTGGAGAAGACCCAGTACTTC	CAIQVEKTQYF
TRBV3-1	NA	NA	TRBJ2-3	TGTGCCAGCAGCCAGGGCCAAGCCCGGGATACGCAGTATTTT	CASSQGQARDTQYF